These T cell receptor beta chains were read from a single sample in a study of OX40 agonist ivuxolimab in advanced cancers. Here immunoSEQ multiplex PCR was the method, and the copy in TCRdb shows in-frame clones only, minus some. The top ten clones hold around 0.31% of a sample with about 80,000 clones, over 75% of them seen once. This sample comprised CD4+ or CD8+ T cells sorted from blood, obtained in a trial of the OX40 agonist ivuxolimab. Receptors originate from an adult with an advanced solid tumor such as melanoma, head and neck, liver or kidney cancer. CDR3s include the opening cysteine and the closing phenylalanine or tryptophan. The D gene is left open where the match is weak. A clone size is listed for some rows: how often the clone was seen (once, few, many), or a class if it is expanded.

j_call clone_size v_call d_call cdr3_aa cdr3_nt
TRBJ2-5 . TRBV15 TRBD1 CATSTGGLETQYF TGTGCCACCAGCACAGGGGGCCTAGAGACCCAGTACTTC
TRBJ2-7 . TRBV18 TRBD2 CASSPEGLAGGEQYF TGTGCCAGCTCCCCGGAAGGACTAGCGGGAGGCGAGCAGTACTTC
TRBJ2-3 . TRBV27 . CASSFSSFGRTDTQYF TGTGCCAGCAGTTTTTCTTCCTTCGGACGCACAGATACGCAGTATTTT
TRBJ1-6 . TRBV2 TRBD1 CARRGQPNSPLHF TGTGCCAGGAGGGGACAGCCTAATTCACCCCTCCACTTT
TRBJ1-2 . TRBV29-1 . CSVVWGTNYGYTF TGCAGCGTTGTGTGGGGGACTAACTATGGCTACACCTTC
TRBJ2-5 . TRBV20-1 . CSATGRETQYF TGCAGTGCCACGGGAAGAGAGACCCAGTACTTC
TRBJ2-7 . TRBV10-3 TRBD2 CAISPVGGGYEQYF TGTGCCATCAGTCCGGTCGGCGGGGGCTACGAGCAGTACTTC
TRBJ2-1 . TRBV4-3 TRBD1 CASSQDRGQWIFF TGCGCCAGCAGCCAAGACAGGGGGCAATGGATTTTCTTC
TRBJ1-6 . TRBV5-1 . CASSLPESSYNSPLHF TGCGCCAGCAGCTTGCCGGAGAGCTCCTATAATTCACCCCTCCACTTT
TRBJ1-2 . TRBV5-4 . CASSRGGGQDYGYTF TGTGCCAGCAGCCGTGGCGGGGGGCAGGACTATGGCTACACCTTC
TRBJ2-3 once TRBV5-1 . CASTTADTQYF TGCGCCAGCACTACTGCGGATACGCAGTATTTT
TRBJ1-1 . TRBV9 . CASSPGHNYQAFF TGTGCCAGCAGCCCGGGACACAACTACCAAGCTTTCTTT
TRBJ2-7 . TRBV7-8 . CASSSTLRGSYEQYF TGTGCCAGCAGCTCAACCCTTAGGGGCTCCTACGAGCAGTACTTC
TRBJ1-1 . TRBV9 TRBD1 CASSVGRGPTEAFF TGTGCCAGCAGCGTAGGAAGGGGGCCCACTGAAGCTTTCTTT
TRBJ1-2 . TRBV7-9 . CASSLVGAPSYGYTF TGTGCCAGCAGCTTAGTCGGGGCCCCGAGCTATGGCTACACCTTC
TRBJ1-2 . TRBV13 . CASSLREGPDPNYGYTF TGTGCCAGCAGCCTCCGGGAGGGGCCTGATCCTAACTATGGCTACACCTTC
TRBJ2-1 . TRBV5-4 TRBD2 CASRALSGGYNEQFF TGTGCCAGCAGGGCCCTTAGCGGGGGATACAATGAGCAGTTCTTC
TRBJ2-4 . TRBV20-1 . CSARDRWSVYF TGCAGTGCTAGAGATAGGTGGAGTGTGTACTTC
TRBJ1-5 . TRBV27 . CASSPVLGSNQPQHF TGTGCCAGCAGTCCTGTCCTGGGTAGCAATCAGCCCCAGCATTTT
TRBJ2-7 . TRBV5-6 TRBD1 CASSLWDRVIGEQYF TGTGCCAGCAGCTTGTGGGACAGGGTTATCGGCGAGCAGTACTTC
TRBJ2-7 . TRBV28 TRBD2 CASSRYSGRGSEQYF TGTGCCAGCAGTCGCTATAGCGGGAGAGGTTCCGAGCAGTACTTC
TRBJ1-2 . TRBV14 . CASSQVGGLYGYTF TGTGCCAGCAGCCAAGTCGGGGGCCTCTATGGCTACACCTTC
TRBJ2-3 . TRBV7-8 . CASSLEDTQYF TGTGCCAGCAGCTTAGAGGATACGCAGTATTTT
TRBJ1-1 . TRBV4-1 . CASSQVEQGNTEAFF TGCGCCAGCAGCCAAGTTGAACAGGGGAACACTGAAGCTTTCTTT
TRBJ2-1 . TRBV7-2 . CASSWASSYNEQFF TGTGCCAGCAGCTGGGCCAGCTCCTACAATGAGCAGTTCTTC
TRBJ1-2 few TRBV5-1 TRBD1 CASSRTGPEEGYTF TGCGCCAGCAGCAGGACAGGCCCAGAGGAAGGCTACACCTTC
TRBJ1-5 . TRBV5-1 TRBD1 CASSFSGTGQPQHF TGCGCCAGCAGCTTTTCCGGGACAGGCCAGCCCCAGCATTTT
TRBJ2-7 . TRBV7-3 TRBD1 CASSLNHPRAGGTEQYF TGTGCCAGCAGCTTAAACCACCCCCGGGCAGGGGGCACCGAGCAGTACTTC
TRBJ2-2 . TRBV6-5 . CASVRPSTGELFF TGTGCCAGCGTCAGGCCTTCCACCGGGGAGCTGTTTTTT
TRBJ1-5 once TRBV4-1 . CASSNNIISNQPQHF TGCGCCAGCAGCAACAACATTATTAGCAATCAGCCCCAGCATTTT
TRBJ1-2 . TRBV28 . CASSLRRGGRIYGYTF TGTGCCAGCAGTCTGCGGCGGGGAGGACGAATCTATGGCTACACCTTC
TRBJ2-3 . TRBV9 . CASSVWRVGADTQYF TGTGCCAGCAGCGTTTGGCGGGTAGGCGCAGATACGCAGTATTTT
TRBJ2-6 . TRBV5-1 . CASSPYSSGANVLTF TGCGCCAGCAGCCCGTACTCCTCTGGGGCCAACGTCCTGACTTTC
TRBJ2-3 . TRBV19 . CASSIVGRPSTDTQYF TGTGCCAGTAGTATAGTGGGCAGACCTAGCACAGATACGCAGTATTTT
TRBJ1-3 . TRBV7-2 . CASSLERGTGNTIYF TGTGCCAGCAGCTTAGAGCGGGGGACTGGAAACACCATATATTTT
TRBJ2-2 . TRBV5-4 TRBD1 CASSRTGQGALTGELFF TGTGCCAGCAGCCGTACGGGACAGGGGGCGCTCACCGGGGAGCTGTTTTTT
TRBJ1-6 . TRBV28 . CATGQPLHF TGTGCCACGGGCCAACCCCTCCACTTT
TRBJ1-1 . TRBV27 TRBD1 CASRDRGAEAFF TGTGCCAGCAGAGACAGGGGGGCTGAAGCTTTCTTT
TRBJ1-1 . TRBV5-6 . CASSKTLGRENTEAFF TGTGCCAGCTCCAAAACGTTGGGCAGGGAGAACACTGAAGCTTTCTTT
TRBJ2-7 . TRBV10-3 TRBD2 CAIGTSGTFFGEQYF TGTGCCATCGGGACTAGCGGGACCTTTTTCGGCGAGCAGTACTTC
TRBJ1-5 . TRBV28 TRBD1 CASSLGTGRNQPQHF TGTGCCAGCAGTTTGGGGACAGGTAGAAATCAGCCCCAGCATTTT